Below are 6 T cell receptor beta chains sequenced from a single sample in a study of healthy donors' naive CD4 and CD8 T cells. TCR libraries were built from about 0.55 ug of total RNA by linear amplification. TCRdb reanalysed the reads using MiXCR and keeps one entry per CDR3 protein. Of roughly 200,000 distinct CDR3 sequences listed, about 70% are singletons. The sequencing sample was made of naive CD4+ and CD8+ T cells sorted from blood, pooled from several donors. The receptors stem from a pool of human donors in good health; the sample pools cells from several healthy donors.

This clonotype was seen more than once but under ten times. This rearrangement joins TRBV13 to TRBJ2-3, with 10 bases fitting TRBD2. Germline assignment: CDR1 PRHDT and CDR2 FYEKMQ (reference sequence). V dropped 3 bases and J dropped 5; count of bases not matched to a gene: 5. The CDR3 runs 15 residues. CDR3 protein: CASSFLAGVKDTQYF. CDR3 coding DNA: TGTGCCAGCAGCTTCCTAGCGGGGGTAAAAGATACGCAGTATTTT.

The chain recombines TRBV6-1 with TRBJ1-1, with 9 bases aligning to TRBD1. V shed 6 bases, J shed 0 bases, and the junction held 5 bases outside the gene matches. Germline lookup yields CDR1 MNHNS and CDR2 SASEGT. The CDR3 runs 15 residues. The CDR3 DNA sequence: TGTGCCAGCAGGGACAGGGGATACATGAACACTGAAGCTTTCTTT. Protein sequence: CASRDRGYMNTEAFF.

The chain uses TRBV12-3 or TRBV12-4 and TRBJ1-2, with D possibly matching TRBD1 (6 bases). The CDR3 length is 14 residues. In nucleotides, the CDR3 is TGTGCTAGTGGTTTGGTTGCAGGGGTGAATGGCTACACCTTC. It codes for CASGLVAGVNGYTF.

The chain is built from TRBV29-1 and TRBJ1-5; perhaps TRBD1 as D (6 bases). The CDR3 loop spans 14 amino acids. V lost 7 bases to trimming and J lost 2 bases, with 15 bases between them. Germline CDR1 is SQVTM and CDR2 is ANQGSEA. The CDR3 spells CSAGRGLCNQPQHF. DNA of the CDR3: TGCAGCGCCGGCAGGGGATTATGCAATCAGCCCCAGCATTTT.

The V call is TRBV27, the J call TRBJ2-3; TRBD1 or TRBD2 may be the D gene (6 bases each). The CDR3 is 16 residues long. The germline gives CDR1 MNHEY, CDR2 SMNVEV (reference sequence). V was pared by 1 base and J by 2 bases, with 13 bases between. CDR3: CASSLFGGRDTDTQYF. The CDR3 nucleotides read TGTGCCAGCAGTTTATTTGGGGGGCGCGACACAGATACGCAGTATTTT.

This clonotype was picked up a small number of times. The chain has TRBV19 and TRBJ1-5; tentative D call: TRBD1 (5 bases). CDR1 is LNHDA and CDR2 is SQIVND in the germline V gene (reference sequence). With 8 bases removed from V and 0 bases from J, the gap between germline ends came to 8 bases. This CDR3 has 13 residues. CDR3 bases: TGTGCCAGTGGGGGATCTAGCAATCAGCCCCAGCATTTT. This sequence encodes CASGGSSNQPQHF.